Sequencing of this T cell receptor (beta chain) was carried out in a study of CD8+CD57+ T cells in acquired aplastic anemia. Study-level information: About 3 ug was the average amount of DNA from sorted CD4+ and CD8+ cells. Healthy donor CD4+ cell samples had a mean of roughly 10 million reads.

Whole-study results and caveats: Found in both controls and patients were about 30 CD8+ CDR3 sequences.

In its sample, this clonotype was seen a few times. No antigen is known for it. This CDR3 is 19 amino acids long. With 5 bases clipped from V and 4 bases from J, the junction kept 15 bases outside the gene matches. Genomic DNA, the template, was used for profiling of the TCR beta VDJ and CDR3. TCRdb fed the reads into MiXCR, producing one record per CDR3 protein. Of about 200,000 distinct CDR3 sequences listed, 34% were seen once; the top ten hold 0.9% to 1.2%. V is TRBV12-3 or TRBV12-4 and J is TRBJ2-3; 13 positions agree with TRBD2. The TCR was taken from a human donor in good health, serving as a control. The sequencing sample was made of sorted CD4+, CD8+, or CD8+CD57+ T cells (not recorded which) from PBMCs. CDR3 sequence reads: CASSLGTSGIRRGADTQYF. DNA of the CDR3: TGTGCCAGCAGTCTCGGGACTAGCGGGATCAGGAGAGGGGCAGATACGCAGTATTTT.